This T cell receptor (beta chain) was found in a study of graft-versus-host responses after intestinal transplantation. Assay used: immunoSEQ multiplex PCR; TCRdb lists only in-frame clones, some missing. Of 65,000 to 85,000 clones in the sample, more than 75% were seen once. This CDR3 is built from 14 residues. V trimming: 0 bases; J trimming: 3 bases; junction bases outside the gene matches: 0. Germline CDR1 MNHEY, CDR2 SVGAGI. Concerning this clone itself: Its antigen is as yet unknown.

This clonotype was obtained from a human donor who was the organ donor for an intestinal transplant. V usage is TRBV6-5 and J usage is TRBJ2-7; TRBD1 aligns across 9 bases. Sequences were derived from unstimulated CD8+ T cells sorted from spleen or lymph node cells, sampled before transplant. CDR3: CASSYSDRGYEQYF. In DNA, the CDR3 is TGTGCCAGCAGTTACTCGGACAGGGGCTACGAGCAGTACTTC.